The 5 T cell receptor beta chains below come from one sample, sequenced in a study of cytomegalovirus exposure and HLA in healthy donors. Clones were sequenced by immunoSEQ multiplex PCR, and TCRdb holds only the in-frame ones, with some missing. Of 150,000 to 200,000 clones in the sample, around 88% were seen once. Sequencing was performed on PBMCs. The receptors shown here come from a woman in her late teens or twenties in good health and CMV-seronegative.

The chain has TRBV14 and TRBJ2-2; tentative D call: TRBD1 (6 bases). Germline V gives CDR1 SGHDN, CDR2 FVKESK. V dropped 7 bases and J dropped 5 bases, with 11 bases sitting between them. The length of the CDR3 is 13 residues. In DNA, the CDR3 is TGTGCCAGCAATGACAGGAGGACCGGGGAGCTGTTTTTT. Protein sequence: CASNDRRTGELFF.

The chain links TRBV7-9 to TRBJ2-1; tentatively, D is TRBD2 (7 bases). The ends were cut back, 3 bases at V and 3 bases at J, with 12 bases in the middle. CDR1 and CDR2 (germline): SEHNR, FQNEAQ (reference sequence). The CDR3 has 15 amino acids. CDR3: CASSFPGGFYNEQFF. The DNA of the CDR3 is TGTGCCAGCAGCTTCCCGGGGGGCTTCTACAATGAGCAGTTCTTC.

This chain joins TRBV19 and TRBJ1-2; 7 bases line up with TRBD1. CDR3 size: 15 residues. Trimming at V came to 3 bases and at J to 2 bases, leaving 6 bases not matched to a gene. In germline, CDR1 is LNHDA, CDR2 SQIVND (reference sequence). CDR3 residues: CASSIPGQSNYGYTF. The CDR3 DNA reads TGTGCCAGTAGTATCCCGGGACAGAGCAACTATGGCTACACCTTC.

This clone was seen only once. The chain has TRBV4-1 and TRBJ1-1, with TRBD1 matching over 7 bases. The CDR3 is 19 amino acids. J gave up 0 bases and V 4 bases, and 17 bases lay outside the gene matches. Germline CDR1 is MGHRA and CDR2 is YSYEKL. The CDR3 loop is CASSPKYRGLKTVNTEAFF. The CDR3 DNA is TGCGCCAGCAGCCCAAAGTACAGGGGCCTCAAAACCGTGAACACTGAAGCTTTCTTT.

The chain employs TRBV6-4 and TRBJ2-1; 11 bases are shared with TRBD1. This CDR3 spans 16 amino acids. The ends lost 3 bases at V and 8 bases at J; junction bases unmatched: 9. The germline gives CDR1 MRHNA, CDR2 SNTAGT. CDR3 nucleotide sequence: TGTGCCAGCAGTGAAGGGCGGGACAGGGGGTCCGATGAGCAGTTCTTC. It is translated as CASSEGRDRGSDEQFF.